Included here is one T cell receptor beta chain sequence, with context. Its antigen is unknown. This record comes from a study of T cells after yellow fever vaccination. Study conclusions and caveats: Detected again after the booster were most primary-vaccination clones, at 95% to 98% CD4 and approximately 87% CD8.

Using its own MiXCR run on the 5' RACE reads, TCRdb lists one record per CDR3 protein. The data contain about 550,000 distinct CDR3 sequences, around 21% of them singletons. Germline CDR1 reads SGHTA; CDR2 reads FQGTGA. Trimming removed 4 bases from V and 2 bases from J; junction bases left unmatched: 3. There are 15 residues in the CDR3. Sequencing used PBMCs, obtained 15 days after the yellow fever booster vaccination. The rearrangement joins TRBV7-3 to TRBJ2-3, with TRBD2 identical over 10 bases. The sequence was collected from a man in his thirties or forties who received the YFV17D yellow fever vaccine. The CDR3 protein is CASSSTSGTTDTQYF. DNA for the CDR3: TGTGCCAGCAGCTCTACTAGCGGGACCACAGATACGCAGTATTTT.